The source of this T cell receptor (beta chain) is a study of vaccination effects on CD4 cells after COVID-19. Points on this clone: The target antigen is unknown.

Viral peptide pools were used in the ViraFEST assay to expand antigen-specific CD4+ T cells, and sequencing came afterward. Culture proceeded for nine to ten days, and CD4+ T cells were then isolated. Participants completed two doses of the BNT162b2 or mRNA-1273 vaccine. PBMC cultures contained two million cells per well, roughly 10 IU/ml IL-2 and roughly 9.5 ug/ml peptides. Cultures got half-medium changes with IL-2 on days 3 and 7. Some clones are missing from TCRdb's copy, which holds only in-frame ones; the method was immunoSEQ multiplex PCR. This sample has almost 70,000 clones, with 74% found just once. Germline CDR1 is SGDLS and CDR2 is YYNGEE. V was clipped by 3 bases and J by 2 bases; unmatched bases: 4. The CDR3 has 18 amino acids.

The gene calls are TRBV9 and TRBJ2-6; TRBD2 matches at 14 bases. The TCR sequence derives from a human donor who received a COVID-19 vaccine. Source: CD4+ T cells from PBMCs cultured with HCoV-229E spike peptides, taken after COVID-19 vaccination. The CDR3 loop reads CASSAQGLAGAGANVLTF. For the CDR3, the DNA is TGTGCCAGCAGCGCTCAGGGACTAGCGGGGGCTGGGGCCAACGTCCTGACTTTC.